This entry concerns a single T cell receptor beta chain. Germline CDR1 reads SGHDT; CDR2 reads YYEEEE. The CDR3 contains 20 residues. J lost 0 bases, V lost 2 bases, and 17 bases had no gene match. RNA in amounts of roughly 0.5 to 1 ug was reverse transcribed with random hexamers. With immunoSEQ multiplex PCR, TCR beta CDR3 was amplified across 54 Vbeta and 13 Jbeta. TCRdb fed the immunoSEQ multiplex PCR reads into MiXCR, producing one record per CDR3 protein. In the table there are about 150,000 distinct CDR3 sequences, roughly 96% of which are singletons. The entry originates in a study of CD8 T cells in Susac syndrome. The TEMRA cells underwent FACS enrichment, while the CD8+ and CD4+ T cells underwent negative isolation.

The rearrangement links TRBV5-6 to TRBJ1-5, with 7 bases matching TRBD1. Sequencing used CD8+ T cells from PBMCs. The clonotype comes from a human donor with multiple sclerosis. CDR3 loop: CASSFRPIETGTYSNQPQHF. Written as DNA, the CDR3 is TGTGCCAGCAGCTTCCGCCCGATAGAGACAGGGACGTATAGCAATCAGCCCCAGCATTTT. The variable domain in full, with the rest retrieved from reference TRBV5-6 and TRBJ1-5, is DAGVTQSPTHLIKTRGQQVTLRCSPKSGHDTVSWYQQALGQGPQFIFQYYEEEERQRGNFPDRFSGHQFPNYSSELNVNALLLGDSALYLCASSFRPIETGTYSNQPQHFGDGTRLSIL.